This TCR beta chain was profiled in a study of a mutant IDH1 vaccine in newly diagnosed glioma. Sample time point: week 11, during vaccination. Doses consisted of 300 ug of mutant IDH1 20-mer peptide each, paired with topical imiquimod. Turning to this clone: The antigen is not known.

Repertoires were generated with immunoSEQ multiplex PCR, while TCRdb's copy carries only in-frame clones and drops some. The sample has tens of thousands of clones, about four fifths seen once. Trimming took 10 bases from V and 0 from J; bases not matched to a gene: 12. CDR1 and CDR2 (germline): MNHNY, SVGAGI (reference sequence). This CDR3 contains 15 residues. The chain recombines TRBV6-6 with TRBJ2-7; 7 positions match TRBD1. The sequence was obtained from a woman aged 45-60 years with glioma. Specimen: PBMCs, collected from a glioma patient whose treatment included an IDH1 peptide vaccine. The CDR3 nucleotides are TGTGCCACGGCGGAACCGGGACAGTCCTCCTACGAGCAGTACTTC. Its translation: CATAEPGQSSYEQYF.